This record concerns one TCR beta chain sequence. Its antigen remains unidentified. CDR1 is SGHRS and CDR2 is YFSETQ in the germline V gene. This CDR3 is 14 amino acids long. Trimming took 4 bases from V and 0 from J, leaving 10 bases between them. This sample is drawn from a study of cytomegalovirus exposure and HLA in healthy donors. General study points: Excluded were some V segments that proved indistinguishable, including TRBV6-2 and TRBV6-3.

PCR used 60 Vbeta primers and 13 Jbeta primers. Sequenced by immunoSEQ multiplex PCR; TCRdb stores in-frame clones only, minus some. In total, the table holds under 50,000 clones. J is TRBJ1-1 and V is TRBV5-1, with TRBD1 as a possible D gene (6 bases). The specimen was PBMCs. The clonotype originates from a male donor in good health and CMV-seronegative. The CDR3 protein is CASSIQGMNTEAFF. CDR3 bases: TGCGCCAGCAGCATACAGGGCATGAACACTGAAGCTTTCTTT.